This entry is about one T cell receptor beta chain. Its specificity is unknown. The record originates from a study of cytomegalovirus exposure and HLA in healthy donors. Study-wide findings and caveats: In vitro work confirmed that a few CMV-associated chains recognize CMV antigens.

This CDR3 has 16 residues. Trimming took 0 bases from V and 0 from J, leaving 9 bases between them. Germline V gene sequence: CDR1 LGHNA, CDR2 YNFKEQ. Primers: 60 Vbeta forward and 13 Jbeta reverse. Authors' processing steps: A later analysis tallied about 80 million unique TCR beta chains, approximately 10 million of them shared. TCRdb's table, derived via immunoSEQ multiplex PCR, lists solely in-frame clones and lacks some. Clone size and the V and J calls come from that table; the DNA yielded D and trimming. Of under 200,000 clones listed, roughly 74% were seen once; the top ten hold less than 9.5%.

The source is a woman aged 40 to 55 in good health and CMV-seropositive. Sequences were obtained from PBMCs. The chain recombines TRBV4-2 with TRBJ1-3; D ambiguous. CDR3 loop: CASSQDSTASGNTIYF. Here the CDR3 DNA reads TGTGCCAGCAGCCAAGATTCTACAGCCTCTGGAAACACCATATATTTT.